Below, 10 T cell receptor beta chains from the same sample are listed, as sequenced in a study of blood T cell repertoires in COVID-19. Only in-frame clones appear in the TCRdb table, and some are missing; sequencing was by immunoSEQ multiplex PCR. The sample has 23,000 or so clones, less than 90% seen once. The sequenced material came from peripheral blood. These receptors came from a man in his forties with acute or convalescent COVID-19.

The gene calls are TRBV5-4 and TRBJ1-2; D is possibly TRBD1 (6 bases). The CDR3 runs to 14 residues. CDR1 is SGHNT and CDR2 is YYREEE in the germline V gene (reference sequence). V lost 3 bases and J lost 8, with 17 bases in between. This CDR3 is CASSWRGGATGYTF. As DNA, the CDR3 is TGTGCCAGCAGCTGGCGGGGGGGCGCGACAGGCTACACCTTC.

There are a few counts of this clone. The gene calls are TRBV29-1 and TRBJ2-3; 9 bases map to TRBD1. Per the germline V gene, CDR1 is SQVTM and CDR2 is ANQGSEA. The length of the CDR3 is 14 residues. The ends lost 4 bases at V and 1 base at J; junction bases unmatched: 3. The CDR3 spells CSVVRTGGTDTQYF. CDR3 DNA: TGCAGCGTTGTACGGACAGGGGGCACAGATACGCAGTATTTT.

V usage is TRBV3-1 (or the pseudogene TRBV3-2) and J usage is TRBJ1-2, with 9 bases fitting TRBD1. The CDR3 has 16 residues. Germline CDR1 is LGHDT and CDR2 is YNNKEL (reference sequence). The ends lost 1 base at V and 3 bases at J; junction bases unmatched: 6. CDR3 residues: CASSQGARTGDYGYTF. For the CDR3, the DNA is TGTGCCAGCAGCCAAGGAGCTCGGACAGGGGACTATGGCTACACCTTC.

The chain joins TRBV6-6 to TRBJ1-6; TRBD1 matches 7 bases. The CDR3 spans 15 residues. Germline CDR1 reads MNHNY; CDR2 reads SVGAGI (reference sequence). V trimming: 4 bases; J trimming: 4 bases; junction bases outside the gene matches: 4. The CDR3 sequence is CASSSRDSYNSPLHF. CDR3 DNA: TGTGCCAGCAGTTCCCGGGACAGTTATAATTCACCCCTCCACTTT.

The CDR3 DNA follows: TGTGCCAGCAGCTTAGAAGGAGGGTTTCAGCCCCAGCATTTT. Its protein product is CASSLEGGFQPQHF. The rearrangement links TRBV7-2 to TRBJ1-5; no clear D gene. The CDR3 has 14 residues. The ends were cut back, 1 base at V and 6 bases at J, with 10 bases in the middle. Per the germline V gene, CDR1 is SGHTA and CDR2 is FQGNSA.

The rearrangement links TRBV19 to TRBJ1-2, with 8 positions matching TRBD1. Germline trimming cut 7 bases from V and 3 bases from J; bases unmatched to any gene: 7. Germline V lookup: CDR1 LNHDA, CDR2 SQIVND (reference sequence). CDR3 length: 14 amino acids. The CDR3 region is CASTQDREDYGYTF. CDR3 coding DNA: TGTGCCAGTACCCAGGACAGGGAGGACTATGGCTACACCTTC.

V usage is TRBV4-1 and J usage is TRBJ1-1, with a possible D match to TRBD1 (5 bases). Germline V lookup: CDR1 MGHRA, CDR2 YSYEKL. This CDR3 spans 18 amino acids. V dropped 0 bases and J dropped 0 bases, with 17 bases sitting between them. CDR3 DNA: TGCGCCAGCAGCCAAGAATCTAACGACAGAACCCTGAACACTGAAGCTTTCTTT. Amino acids: CASSQESNDRTLNTEAFF.

The V call is TRBV23-1, the J call TRBJ1-5, with D maybe TRBD1 (5 bases). TRBV23-1 is an ORF; its function is uncertain. Deletions cut 0 bases from V and 0 bases from J, with 6 bases between. This CDR3 spans 15 amino acids. The CDR3 DNA follows: TGCGCCAGCAGTCAATCGCAGGGTAGCAATCAGCCCCAGCATTTT. This codes for CASSQSQGSNQPQHF.

This chain connects TRBV19 to TRBJ1-1; TRBD1 is a possible D gene (6 bases). This CDR3 is 14 amino acids long. Germline V gives CDR1 LNHDA, CDR2 SQIVND (reference sequence). V lost 5 bases, J lost 0 bases, and 10 bases lay in between. Here the CDR3 DNA reads TGTGCCAGTAGTCTACAGGGAATGAACACTGAAGCTTTCTTT. Translated: CASSLQGMNTEAFF.

The V and J genes are TRBV6-1 and TRBJ2-3; weak D call: TRBD1 (6 bases). This CDR3 comprises 14 residues. In germline, CDR1 is MNHNS, CDR2 SASEGT. V was clipped by 3 bases and J by 4 bases, with 11 bases between them. The CDR3 nucleotides read TGTGCCAGCAGTGATGGGCAGGGGTCAGATACGCAGTATTTT. Residues: CASSDGQGSDTQYF.